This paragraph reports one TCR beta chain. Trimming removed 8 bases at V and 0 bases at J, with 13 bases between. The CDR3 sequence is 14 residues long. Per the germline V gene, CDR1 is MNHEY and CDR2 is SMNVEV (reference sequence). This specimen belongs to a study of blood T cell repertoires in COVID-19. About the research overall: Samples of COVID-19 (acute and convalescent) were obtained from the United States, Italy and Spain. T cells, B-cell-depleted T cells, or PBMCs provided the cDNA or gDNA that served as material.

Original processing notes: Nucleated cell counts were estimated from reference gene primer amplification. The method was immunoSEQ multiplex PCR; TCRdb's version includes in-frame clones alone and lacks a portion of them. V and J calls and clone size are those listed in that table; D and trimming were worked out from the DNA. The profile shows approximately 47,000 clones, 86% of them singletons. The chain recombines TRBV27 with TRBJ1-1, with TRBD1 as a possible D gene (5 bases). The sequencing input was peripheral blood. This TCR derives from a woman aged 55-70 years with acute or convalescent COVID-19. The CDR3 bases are TGTGCCAGCCGCGGGGGGTACATGAACACTGAAGCTTTCTTT. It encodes CASRGGYMNTEAFF.